The source of this TCR beta chain is a study of blood T cells in healthy people across ages. Overall study findings and caveats: Greater diversity and more naive CD4+ cells were seen in long-lived donors than in aged donors.

This CDR3 has 12 residues. The germline V gene has CDR1 ENHRY and CDR2 SYGVKD. The second PCR ran about 6 to 11 cycles with a sample-barcoded 5' primer and J-beta primers. TCRdb itself ran the 5' RACE reads through MiXCR, one entry per CDR3 protein. The sample includes roughly 1,800,000 distinct CDR3 sequences, around half of them seen just once. Concerning this clonotype itself: Its specificity is not known. The junction departs from the called germline gene at one end, perhaps through a read error.

The sample consisted of blood. The chain couples TRBV10-3 to TRBJ1-1; no firm D call. This receptor was identified in a woman between 40 and 55 years old in good health. For the CDR3, the DNA is TGTGCCACCAGTGAGCCACTCACTGAAGCTTTCTTT. Amino acid sequence: CATSEPLTEAFF.